This T cell receptor (beta chain) derives from a study of T cell responses to AZD1222 COVID-19 vaccine. Study results and caveats: The donor group comprised mostly white British people and more females; the analysis possibly underestimated clonal diversity.

The data were produced by immunoSEQ multiplex PCR, yet TCRdb's version contains in-frame clones alone and is incomplete. Of 100,000 to 150,000 clones detected, 80% to 90% appear once; the ten largest clones hold roughly 1.4%. With regard to this clone: Its matching antigen is unknown.

The specimen was peripheral blood, collected on day 0 of AZD1222 vaccination. This clonotype was obtained from an adult in good health.

The DNA of the CDR3 is TGTGCCAGCTCACCACCGGGGACAGGGGGCGTCTACGAGCAGTACTTC. Translated, it gives CASSPPGTGGVYEQYF. The gene calls are TRBV18 and TRBJ2-7; 12 bases are a match to TRBD1. The V gene's germline CDR1 is KGHSH and CDR2 LQKENI. The J segment lost 3 bases and the V segment lost 0 bases, leaving 3 bases of the junction unmatched. The length of the CDR3 is 16 residues.